This T cell receptor (beta chain) was observed in a study of cytomegalovirus exposure and HLA in healthy donors. Study-level points and caveats: Most CMV-associated TCR beta chains appeared HLA-restricted in a later analysis.

Germline CDR1 is SGHDN and CDR2 is FVKESK. There are 13 residues in the CDR3. V shed 1 base and J shed 6 bases, with 9 bases lying between them. With 60 Vbeta and 13 Jbeta primers, the PCR was carried out. Sequenced by immunoSEQ multiplex PCR; TCRdb stores in-frame clones only, minus some. Among approximately 180,000 clones listed, about an eighth were seen once. Details on this clone: The antigen is not known.

The chain carries TRBV14 and TRBJ1-2; D unresolved. The receptor was derived from a man aged 50-59 years in good health and CMV-seropositive. Sequenced material: PBMCs. The DNA for the CDR3 is TGTGCCAGCAGCCAAGGGGCAAACCATGGCTACACCTTC. Translation gives CASSQGANHGYTF.